The rows below give T cell receptor beta chains drawn from one sample of a study of CD8+ T cells in alopecia areata. Profiled with immunoSEQ multiplex PCR; TCRdb holds only in-frame clones, not every one. The table includes more than 200,000 clones, roughly three fifths detected once. The sample was CD4+ T cells sorted from blood, taken at week 44, from a patient treated with tofacitinib. These receptor sequences come from a human donor with alopecia areata. Each CDR3 is given with its conserved first and last residue. The D gene is left open where the match is weak. Not every row has a clone size; where given, it reads once, few, many or a size class.

V gene,J gene,D gene,clone size,CDR3 DNA,CDR3 protein
TRBV29-1,TRBJ2-5,TRBD1,NA,TGCAGCGTCACAGGGGGCCAAGAGACCCAGTACTTC,CSVTGGQETQYF
TRBV7-2,TRBJ2-3,NA,few,TGTGCCAGCAGCTTAGCCGGGGCTGCGAATACGCAGTATTTT,CASSLAGAANTQYF
TRBV30,TRBJ2-4,NA,few,TGTGCCGCGGCCACCATGAACATTCAGTACTTC,CAAATMNIQYF
TRBV29-1,TRBJ2-1,TRBD2,NA,TGCAGCGTTGAAGAGCTAGCGGGGGGCCTAGGTGAGCAGTTCTTC,CSVEELAGGLGEQFF
TRBV2,TRBJ1-5,TRBD1,NA,TGTGCCAGCAGTGAAGGGACAGGGAATCAGCCCCAGCATTTT,CASSEGTGNQPQHF
TRBV4-3,TRBJ2-1,NA,few,TGCGCCAGCAGCCAAGAACAGGGGAGGTACAATGAGCAGTTCTTC,CASSQEQGRYNEQFF
TRBV6-5,TRBJ2-7,NA,once,TGTGCCAGCGGACGGAGAGGGGGTGACTACGAGCAGTACTTC,CASGRRGGDYEQYF
TRBV30,TRBJ1-5,NA,NA,TGTGCCTGGGGGACGGGGAGCAATCAGCCCCAGCATTTT,CAWGTGSNQPQHF
TRBV10-2,TRBJ2-1,NA,once,TGCGCCAGCATGAGGGTGGATGAGCAGTTCTTC,CASMRVDEQFF
TRBV6-1,TRBJ2-7,NA,few,TGTGCCAGCGTCCACATGGACGAGCAGTACTTC,CASVHMDEQYF
TRBV4-3,TRBJ1-3,NA,NA,TGCGCCAGCAGCCAAGAAGTATATGCTGGAAACACCATATATTTT,CASSQEVYAGNTIYF
TRBV19,TRBJ1-5,NA,NA,TGTGCCAGTACCCTTTTACAGGGTGGCAATCAGCCCCAGCATTTT,CASTLLQGGNQPQHF
TRBV5-1,TRBJ2-1,TRBD2,NA,TGCGCCAGCAGCTTGGAGGGCGGGGGGCGCTACAATGAGCAGTTCTTC,CASSLEGGGRYNEQFF
TRBV29-1,TRBJ1-1,NA,NA,TGCAGCGTTGGGATATGGCGGGAAGCTTTCTTT,CSVGIWREAFF
TRBV27,TRBJ2-7,TRBD1,NA,TGTGCCAGCAGTCACCGGGACAGGGCCTACGAGCAGTACTTC,CASSHRDRAYEQYF
TRBV29-1,TRBJ1-1,NA,NA,TGCAGCGTTGAACAGGGAATGAACACTGAAGCTTTCTTT,CSVEQGMNTEAFF
TRBV10-2,TRBJ1-1,NA,few,TGCGCCAGCAAAGGGGGTGGGAACACTGAAGCTTTCTTT,CASKGGGNTEAFF
TRBV15,TRBJ2-1,NA,NA,TGTGCCACCAGCAGCCACAGGGGAGGAGGTGAGCAGTTCTTC,CATSSHRGGGEQFF
TRBV30,TRBJ1-6,NA,NA,TGTGCCACCGCAAGGGGCGTTAATTCACCCCTCCACTTT,CATARGVNSPLHF
TRBV4-1,TRBJ1-5,TRBD1,NA,TGCGCCAGCAGCCAAGAAATCCCAGGGACAGGGACTCGTCAGCCCCAGCATTTT,CASSQEIPGTGTRQPQHF
TRBV4-3,TRBJ2-5,TRBD1,NA,TGCGCCAGCAGCCCGGGGACAGGGGGCGGTGAGACCCAGTACTTC,CASSPGTGGGETQYF